The 20 T cell receptor beta chains below were found in one sample sequenced in a study of T cell responses to AZD1222 COVID-19 vaccine. The data were produced by immunoSEQ multiplex PCR, yet TCRdb's version contains in-frame clones alone and is incomplete. This table has about 99,000 clones, about 85% appearing once. The starting material was peripheral blood, obtained on day 0 of AZD1222 vaccination. The receptors originated from an adult in good health.

CDR3 in DNA: TGCGCCAGCAGCCAAGGGGGAGTC. Its protein is CASSQGGV. V and J are TRBV4-3 and TRBJ2-7; D not resolved. The germline gives CDR1 LGHNA, CDR2 YSLEER. The CDR3 consists of 8 residues.

The rearrangement joins TRBV6-5 to TRBJ1-5; no definite D call. This CDR3 region has 15 residues. Per germline, CDR1 MNHEY and CDR2 SVGAGI. Deletions cut 5 bases from V and 4 bases from J, with 15 bases between. The CDR3 region has the DNA TGTGCCAGCAGTCCTCGCCCAAATTGGAATCAGCCCCAGCATTTT. It codes for CASSPRPNWNQPQHF.

The J gene is TRBJ2-1, the V gene TRBV19; TRBD2 matches at 14 bases. The CDR3 sequence is 16 residues long. Germline V gene data show CDR1 as LNHDA and CDR2 as SQIVND (reference sequence). The ends lost 5 bases at V and 7 bases at J; junction bases unmatched: 7. The CDR3 loop reads CASSSLTSGGGNEQFF. The CDR3 region has the DNA TGTGCCAGTAGTTCCCTGACTAGCGGGGGGGGAAATGAGCAGTTCTTC.

The rearrangement uses TRBV19 and TRBJ1-3; D might be TRBD1 (6 bases). Trimming took 6 bases from V and 3 from J, leaving 18 bases between them. This CDR3 contains 16 residues. Germline V gene sequence: CDR1 LNHDA, CDR2 SQIVND (reference sequence). The CDR3 DNA reads as TGTGCCAGTAGACCCGTCAACAGGGAACGTGGAAACACCATATATTTT. Translating gives CASRPVNRERGNTIYF.

This clone was detected once. The chain uses TRBV15 and TRBJ2-4, with D maybe TRBD2 (6 bases). CDR1 and CDR2 from the germline V gene are LNHNV and YYDKDF (reference sequence). V was shortened by 4 bases and J by 2 bases, with 9 bases between the two germline ends. The CDR3 is made up of 14 amino acids. The CDR3 reads CATSIRGTKNIQYF. CDR3 DNA: TGTGCCACCAGCATACGGGGGACCAAAAACATTCAGTACTTC.

This clone was detected once. The V call is TRBV4-3, the J call TRBJ2-3; 11 bases match TRBD2. The V gene's germline CDR1 is LGHNA and CDR2 YSLEER. Losses at the gene ends were 5 bases for V and 3 bases for J; bases not matched to a gene: 4. The CDR3 is 15 residues long. DNA for the CDR3: TGCGCCAGCAGCGTAGCGGGGGGGCGGACAGATACGCAGTATTTT. It translates to CASSVAGGRTDTQYF.

This chain joins TRBV6-2 or TRBV6-3 and TRBJ2-2; 9 positions agree with TRBD2. The V gene's germline CDR1 is MNHEY and CDR2 SVGEGT. The length of the CDR3 is 17 residues. The V gene end was trimmed by 6 bases and the J gene end by 7 bases; junction bases not matched to a gene: 15. CDR3 nucleotides: TGTGCCAGCAGCTATGATTTTGGACTAGCGTCCCGCGGGGAGCTGTTTTTT. This gives the protein CASSYDFGLASRGELFF.

The chain has TRBV6-1 and TRBJ1-2; TRBD1 aligns across 7 bases. CDR3 length: 13 residues. The trim removed 3 bases at V and 4 bases at J, leaving 2 bases unmatched. Germline CDR1 MNHNS, CDR2 SASEGT. The CDR3 reads CASSETGIYGYTF. CDR3 DNA: TGTGCCAGCAGTGAGACAGGGATCTATGGCTACACCTTC.

V gene TRBV19 combines with J gene TRBJ1-5; no firm D call. Germline V gene lookup returns CDR1 LNHDA and CDR2 SQIVND (reference sequence). V dropped 1 base and J dropped 7 bases, with 14 bases sitting between them. The CDR3 loop spans 15 amino acids. CDR3 nucleotides: TGTGCCAGTAGTATAGGCTCCATAGTAGGACAGCCCCAGCATTTT. Residues: CASSIGSIVGQPQHF.

The chain is built from TRBV29-1 and TRBJ2-2; maybe TRBD1 (6 bases). The CDR3 runs to 12 residues. Germline-derived CDR1 and CDR2 are SQVTM and ANQGSEA. Trimming removed 7 bases from V and 8 bases from J, with 14 bases in between. The CDR3 coding sequence is TGCAGCGCCGGACAGAAAGCAGGGGAGCTGTTTTTT. This sequence encodes CSAGQKAGELFF.

The chain recombines TRBV7-2 with TRBJ2-7, with 10 bases matching TRBD1. The CDR3 consists of 14 residues. V gave up 1 base and J gave up 3 bases; unmatched junction bases: 0. Per the germline V gene, CDR1 is SGHTA and CDR2 is FQGNSA. CDR3 protein: CASSLGDRGYEQYV. CDR3 bases: TGTGCCAGCAGCTTAGGGGACAGGGGCTACGAGCAGTACGTC.

The chain has TRBV21-1 and TRBJ1-2; the D segment call TRBD1 is taken from the table without a DNA check. TRBV21-1 is a listed pseudogene. The CDR3 extends over 14 amino acids. The CDR3 is CASTHAGGNYGYTF. As DNA, the CDR3 is TGTGCCAGCACCCACGCAGGGGGCAACTATGGCTACACCTTC.

The chain links TRBV5-1 to TRBJ1-1, with D perhaps matching TRBD1 (6 bases). Per germline, CDR1 SGHRS and CDR2 YFSETQ. V lost 2 bases and J 5 bases, leaving 13 bases between the germline ends. The length of the CDR3 is 14 residues. This CDR3 reads CASSLGQGPTEAFF. CDR3 nucleotides: TGCGCCAGCAGCTTAGGTCAGGGGCCAACTGAAGCTTTCTTT. The entire variable domain, with the rest obtained from reference TRBV5-1 and TRBJ1-1, is as follows: KAGVTQTPRYLIKTRGQQVTLSCSPISGHRSVSWYQQTPGQGLQFLFEYFSETQRNKGNFPGRFSGRQFSNSRSEMNVSTLELGDSALYLCASSLGQGPTEAFFGQGTRLTVV.

The chain joins TRBV30 to TRBJ1-5, with TRBD1 as a possible D gene (6 bases). This CDR3 comprises 16 residues. Trimming removed 0 bases from V and 4 bases from J, with 16 bases in between. Germline V CDR1 and CDR2: GTSNPN, SVGIG (reference sequence). This CDR3 is CAWSVRGRGGNQPQHF. CDR3 bases: TGTGCCTGGAGTGTACGGGGCAGGGGTGGGAATCAGCCCCAGCATTTT.

This sequence joins TRBV2 and TRBJ2-3, with D possibly being TRBD1 (6 bases). V lost 2 bases and J 2 bases, leaving 11 bases between the germline ends. Per germline, CDR1 SNHLY and CDR2 FYNNEI. The CDR3 has 15 residues. The CDR3 loop reads CASSETGQITDTQYF. The CDR3 DNA follows: TGTGCCAGCAGTGAAACCGGACAGATCACAGATACGCAGTATTTT.

V usage is TRBV19 and J usage is TRBJ1-4, with TRBD1 identical over 7 bases. J lost 8 bases, V lost 6 bases, and 6 bases had no gene match. The CDR3 consists of 13 residues. Germline CDR1 is LNHDA and CDR2 is SQIVND (reference sequence). The CDR3 coding sequence is TGTGCCAGTAGAGTTCAGGGGGACGAAAAACTGTTTTTT. Translating it yields CASRVQGDEKLFF.

The gene calls are TRBV29-1 and TRBJ2-2; the D call may be TRBD1 or TRBD2 (5 bases each). Trimming took off 6 bases at V and 1 base at J, with 15 bases between the two ends. Germline CDR1 is SQVTM and CDR2 is ANQGSEA. The CDR3 extends over 15 amino acids. CDR3 sequence (DNA): TGCAGCGTCCACGGGGCAGGGATGAACACCGGGGAGCTGTTTTTT. Residues: CSVHGAGMNTGELFF.

This clone was seen just once. The chain couples TRBV4-2 to TRBJ1-2; 7 bases line up with TRBD1. V was clipped by 1 base and J by 4 bases; unmatched bases: 3. The CDR3 is 14 residues long. CDR1 is LGHNA and CDR2 is YNFKEQ in the germline V gene. CDR3 coding DNA: TGTGCCAGCAGCCAAGCAACAGGGGCCTATGGCTACACCTTC. Translation: CASSQATGAYGYTF.

This chain links TRBV12-3 or TRBV12-4 with TRBJ2-1, with D unclear. Trimming cost V 5 bases and J 9 bases, with 14 bases left between them. This CDR3 region has 13 residues. CDR3: CASSLTTYGEQFF. The CDR3 coding sequence is TGTGCCAGCAGTCTAACCACCTACGGTGAGCAGTTCTTC.

The chain employs TRBV30 and TRBJ1-6; perhaps TRBD1 as D (5 bases). V shed 0 bases and J shed 8 bases, with 14 bases lying between them. CDR1 GTSNPN and CDR2 SVGIG come from the germline V gene (reference sequence). The CDR3 totals 15 residues. The CDR3 is CAWSVGGPGDSPLHF. The CDR3 DNA reads TGTGCCTGGAGTGTTGGAGGGCCGGGGGATTCACCCCTCCACTTT.